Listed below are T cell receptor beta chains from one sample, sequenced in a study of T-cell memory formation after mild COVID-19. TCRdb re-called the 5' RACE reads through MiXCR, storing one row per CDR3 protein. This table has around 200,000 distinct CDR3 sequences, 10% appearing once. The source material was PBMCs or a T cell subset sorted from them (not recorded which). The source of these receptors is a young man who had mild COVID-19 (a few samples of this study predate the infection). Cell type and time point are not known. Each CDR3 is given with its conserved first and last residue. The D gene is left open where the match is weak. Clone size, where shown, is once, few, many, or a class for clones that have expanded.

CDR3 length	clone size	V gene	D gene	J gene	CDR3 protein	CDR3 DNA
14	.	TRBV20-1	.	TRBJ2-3	CSAPLGGATDTQYF	TGCAGTGCTCCCCTTGGGGGGGCCACAGATACGCAGTATTTT
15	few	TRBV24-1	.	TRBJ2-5	CATSDGQGGRETQYF	TGTGCCACCAGTGATGGACAGGGAGGGAGGGAGACCCAGTACTTC
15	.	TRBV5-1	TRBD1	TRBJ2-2	CASSGRDRGTGELFF	TGCGCCAGCAGCGGCCGGGACAGGGGGACCGGGGAGCTGTTTTTT
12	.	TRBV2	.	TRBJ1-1	CATRQSNTEAFF	TGTGCCACCCGTCAGTCGAACACTGAAGCTTTCTTT
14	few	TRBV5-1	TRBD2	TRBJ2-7	CASGRTSGGYEQYF	TGCGCCAGCGGCCGGACTAGCGGGGGTTACGAGCAGTACTTC
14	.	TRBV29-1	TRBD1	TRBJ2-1	CSGGQGGIYNEQFF	TGCAGCGGGGGACAGGGGGGAATATACAATGAGCAGTTCTTC
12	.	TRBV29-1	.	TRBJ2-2	CSVEDRVGELFF	TGCAGCGTTGAAGATCGGGTCGGGGAGCTGTTTTTT
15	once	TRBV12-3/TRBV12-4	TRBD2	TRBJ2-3	CASSLGLAATDTQYF	TGTGCCAGCAGTTTAGGGCTAGCGGCTACAGATACGCAGTATTTT
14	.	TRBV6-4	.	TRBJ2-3	CASSERGSTDTQYF	TGTGCCAGCAGTGAAAGAGGGAGCACAGATACGCAGTATTTT
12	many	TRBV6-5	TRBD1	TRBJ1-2	CASRDRGLHDTF	TGTGCCAGCAGAGACAGGGGGCTTCACGACACCTTC
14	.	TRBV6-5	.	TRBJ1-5	CASSYLVSGQPQHF	TGTGCCAGCAGTTACCTGGTGAGTGGGCAGCCCCAGCATTTT
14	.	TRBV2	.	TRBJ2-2	CASRRTENTGELFF	TGTGCCAGCAGGAGGACAGAGAACACCGGGGAGCTGTTTTTT
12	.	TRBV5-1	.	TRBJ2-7	CASGSGPYEQYF	TGCGCCAGCGGCTCGGGGCCCTACGAGCAGTACTTC
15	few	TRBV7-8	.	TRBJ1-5	CASSLAGVSNQPQHF	TGTGCCAGCAGCTTAGCGGGGGTAAGCAATCAGCCCCAGCATTTT
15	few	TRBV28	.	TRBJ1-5	CASLEGGMGNQPQHF	TGTGCCAGCCTTGAGGGGGGCATGGGAAATCAGCCCCAGCATTTT
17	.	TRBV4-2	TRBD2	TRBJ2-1	CASSRPLLAGEYNEQFF	TGTGCCAGCAGCCGCCCCCTACTAGCGGGAGAGTACAATGAGCAGTTCTTC
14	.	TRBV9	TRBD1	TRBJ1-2	CASSRGQGNYGYTF	TGTGCCAGCAGCCGGGGACAGGGGAATTATGGCTACACCTTC
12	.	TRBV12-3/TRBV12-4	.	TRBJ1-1	CASSPTGTRAFF	TGTGCCAGCAGCCCGACCGGGACGAGGGCTTTCTTT
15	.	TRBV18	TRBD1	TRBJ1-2	CASSPSRQGGYGYTF	TGTGCCAGCTCACCTTCTCGACAGGGAGGCTATGGCTACACCTTC
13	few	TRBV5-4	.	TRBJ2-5	CASSSSLQETQYF	TGTGCCAGCAGCTCCTCCCTTCAAGAGACCCAGTACTTC
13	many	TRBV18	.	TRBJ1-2	CASSPDVRYGYTF	TGTGCCAGCTCACCCGATGTACGGTATGGCTACACCTTC
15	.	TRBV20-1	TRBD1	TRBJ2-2	CSAFRDSGNTGELFF	TGCAGTGCTTTCCGGGACAGTGGGAACACCGGGGAGCTGTTTTTT
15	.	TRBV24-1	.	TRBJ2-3	CATSDSSPNPDTQYF	TGTGCCACCAGTGATTCTAGCCCCAATCCAGATACGCAGTATTTT
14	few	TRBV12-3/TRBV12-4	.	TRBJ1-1	CASSSSGPNTEAFF	TGTGCCAGCAGTTCCTCGGGCCCGAACACTGAAGCTTTCTTT
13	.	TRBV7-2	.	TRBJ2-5	CASSRDPEETQYF	TGTGCCAGCAGCCGGGACCCCGAGGAGACCCAGTACTTC
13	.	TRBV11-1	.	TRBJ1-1	CASSADSNTEAFF	TGTGCCAGCAGCGCAGACTCGAACACTGAAGCTTTCTTT
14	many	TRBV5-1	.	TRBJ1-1	CASSLEPTNTEAFF	TGCGCCAGCAGCTTGGAACCGACGAACACTGAAGCTTTCTTT
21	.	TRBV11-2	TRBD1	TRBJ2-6	CASSHPTGAAAPSSGANVLTF	TGTGCCAGCAGCCATCCCACAGGGGCCGCAGCCCCAAGCTCTGGGGCCAACGTCCTGACTTTC
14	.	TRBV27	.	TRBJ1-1	CASSFRGWTTEAFF	TGTGCCAGCAGTTTTAGGGGGTGGACCACTGAAGCTTTCTTT
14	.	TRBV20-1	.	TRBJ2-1	CSAVGGGTYNEQFF	TGCAGTGCTGTTGGGGGAGGCACCTACAATGAGCAGTTCTTC
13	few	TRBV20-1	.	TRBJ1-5	CSADRSRGQPQHF	TGCAGTGCTGACCGGTCCCGGGGTCAGCCCCAGCATTTT
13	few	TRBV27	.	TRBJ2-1	CASTAGPYNEQFF	TGTGCCAGCACCGCCGGGCCGTACAATGAGCAGTTCTTC
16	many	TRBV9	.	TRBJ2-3	CASSVGGGPSSDTQYF	TGTGCCAGCAGCGTAGGAGGTGGTCCAAGCTCAGATACGCAGTATTTT
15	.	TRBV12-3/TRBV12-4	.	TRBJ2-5	CASSWADRRPETQYF	TGTGCCAGCAGCTGGGCCGATCGGAGACCGGAGACCCAGTACTTC
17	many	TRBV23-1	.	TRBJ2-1	CASSRIPGLVFFDEQFF	TGCGCCAGCAGTCGAATACCGGGTCTAGTATTCTTCGATGAGCAGTTCTTC
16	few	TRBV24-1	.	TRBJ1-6	CATSDSRGVDNSPLHF	TGTGCCACCAGTGACTCTCGGGGGGTGGATAATTCACCCCTCCACTTT
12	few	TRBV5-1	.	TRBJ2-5	CASSGGKETQYF	TGCGCCAGCAGCGGGGGAAAAGAGACCCAGTACTTC